Detailed here is one TCR beta chain. Its antigen is unidentified. The method was immunoSEQ multiplex PCR; TCRdb's version includes in-frame clones alone and lacks a portion of them. The profile covers 150,000 to 200,000 clones, with around four fifths appearing a single time and roughly 7% taken by the ten largest. This CDR3 comprises 16 residues. In germline, CDR1 is SGHDT, CDR2 YYEEEE. Trimming at V came to 5 bases and at J to 3 bases, leaving 11 bases not matched to a gene. These data originate in a study of cytomegalovirus exposure and HLA in healthy donors. General observations from the study: According to reports, the classifier identified cytomegalovirus status with high specificity and sensitivity.

This TCR came from a man aged 18-30 years in good health and CMV-seropositive. The source material was PBMCs. The chain joins TRBV5-6 to TRBJ2-7; TRBD1 agrees at 10 bases. The CDR3 loop reads CASRSRGTGVVYEQYF. The CDR3 nucleotides are TGTGCCAGCAGATCCCGGGGGACAGGGGTGGTCTACGAGCAGTACTTC. Looking up the rest from reference TRBV5-6 and TRBJ2-7 gives the full variable domain: DAGVTQSPTHLIKTRGQQVTLRCSPKSGHDTVSWYQQALGQGPQFIFQYYEEEERQRGNFPDRFSGHQFPNYSSELNVNALLLGDSALYLCASRSRGTGVVYEQYFGPGTRLTVT.